The next 24 T cell receptor beta chains were all read from a single sample in a study of regulatory T cells in long-lasting Graves disease. The time point is: persistent/refractory GD, antithyroid drugs over 5 years with positive TRAb. Preparation of the TCR library used RNA extracted from PBMCs. Libraries of TCR beta came from iRepertoire HTBI primers plus Arm-PCR of CDR3 regions. TCRdb redid the calling of the multiplex PCR reads with MiXCR, one entry per CDR3 protein. The data hold over 650,000 distinct CDR3 sequences, with roughly 30% observed a single time. The input for sequencing was peripheral blood mononuclear cells (PBMCs), taken when the disease was refractory, from a patient treated with antithyroid drugs. The receptors come from a female donor with Graves disease.

In its sample, this clonotype was seen a few times. CDR3 DNA sequence: TGCAGTGCAATCGGCGGTAGCGGGAGGGTTCAAGAGACCCAGTACTTC. Translation gives CSAIGGSGRVQETQYF. This chain joins TRBV20-1 and TRBJ2-5; TRBD2 agrees at 11 bases. This CDR3 has 16 amino acids. The trim removed 6 bases at V and 2 bases at J, leaving 11 bases unmatched. The V gene's germline CDR1 is DFQATT and CDR2 SNEGSKA (reference sequence).

V is TRBV10-3 and J is TRBJ1-2; no definite D call. Germline CDR1 reads ENHRY; CDR2 reads SYGVKD. V was trimmed by 3 bases and J by 8 bases, leaving 13 bases between them. This CDR3 has 13 amino acids. This CDR3 is CAISEGGLRGYTF. CDR3 coding DNA: TGTGCCATCAGTGAAGGAGGGCTCAGGGGCTACACCTTC.

This chain links TRBV10-3 with TRBJ2-1; 8 nucleotides agree with TRBD1. In germline, CDR1 is ENHRY, CDR2 SYGVKD. V lost 9 bases to trimming and J lost 4 bases; unmatched junction nucleotides: 8. The CDR3 length is 14 residues. This CDR3 reads CAISGGELYNEQFF. The CDR3 coding sequence is TGTGCCATTTCAGGGGGCGAACTTTACAATGAGCAGTTCTTC.

This clonotype was detected a few times. V gene TRBV15 combines with J gene TRBJ1-2; D not resolved. Trimming took off 0 bases at V and 2 bases at J, with 13 bases between the two ends. This CDR3 has 16 residues. Germline V gene lookup returns CDR1 LNHNV and CDR2 YYDKDF (reference sequence). CDR3 DNA: TGTGCCACCAGCAGAGATCGCCGGGGAGCAAACTATGGCTACACCTTC. The encoded protein is CATSRDRRGANYGYTF.

The chain employs TRBV14 and TRBJ2-5; TRBD1 aligns across 9 bases. V dropped 3 bases and J dropped 1; count of bases not matched to a gene: 3. Germline CDR1 SGHDN, CDR2 FVKESK. The CDR3 is 15 residues long. The CDR3 region has the DNA TGTGCCAGCAGCCAGGGGGACAGGGTCCAAGAGACCCAGTACTTC. Protein sequence: CASSQGDRVQETQYF.

A few counts support this clonotype. The V and J genes are TRBV5-4 and TRBJ2-7; TRBD2 might be the D (6 bases). The length of the CDR3 is 14 residues. Germline lookup yields CDR1 SGHNT and CDR2 YYREEE (reference sequence). V shed 4 bases and J shed 3 bases, with 14 bases lying between them. The CDR3 DNA is TGTGCCAGCAGCCAAGGAGGGAGGATCTACGAGCAGTACTTC. It translates to CASSQGGRIYEQYF. The full variable domain, its missing parts supplied by reference TRBV5-4 and TRBJ2-7, is ETGVTQSPTHLIKTRGQQVTLRCSSQSGHNTVSWYQQALGQGPQFIFQYYREEENGRGNFPPRFSGLQFPNYSSELNVNALELDDSALYLCASSQGGRIYEQYFGPGTRLTVT.

This clonotype was seen more than once but under ten times. J is TRBJ1-6 and V is TRBV5-1, with D tentatively TRBD1 (6 bases). Trimming took 0 bases from V and 10 from J, leaving 14 bases between them. Germline CDR1 reads SGHRS; CDR2 reads YFSETQ. This CDR3 spans 15 amino acids. Here the CDR3 reads CASSLGGQGRSPLHF. In DNA, the CDR3 is TGCGCCAGCAGCTTGGGGGGGCAGGGACGGTCACCCCTCCACTTT.

The sample holds many counts of this clonotype. The genes are TRBV11-2 and TRBJ2-5; D call uncertain. There are 15 residues in the CDR3. Trimming left V 0 bases short and J 4 bases short, with 12 bases between. Germline loops: CDR1 SGHAT, CDR2 FQNNGV. CDR3 loop: CASSLDRTVSETQYF. As DNA, the CDR3 is TGTGCCAGCAGCTTAGATCGGACGGTTTCAGAGACCCAGTACTTC.

The gene calls are TRBV6-1 and TRBJ2-7; D is unresolved. Trimming cost V 1 base and J 6 bases, with 16 bases left between them. This CDR3 is built from 15 residues. Germline V gives CDR1 MNHNS, CDR2 SASEGT. CDR3 in DNA: TGTGCCAGCAGTGAAGTGGACGGTTTTCCCTCCGAGCAGTACTTC. Translation: CASSEVDGFPSEQYF.

V is TRBV13 and J is TRBJ2-7; no definite D call. Germline V gene lookup returns CDR1 PRHDT and CDR2 FYEKMQ (reference sequence). The V end was cut by 3 bases, the J end by 3 bases, with 9 bases between. This CDR3 contains 13 residues. This CDR3 reads CASSLGFHYEQYF. CDR3 nucleotide sequence: TGTGCCAGCAGCTTGGGGTTCCACTACGAGCAGTACTTC.

This clonotype was seen more than once but under ten times. CDR3 protein: CASRMGRGNQPQHF. The CDR3 nucleotides read TGTGCCAGCAGAATGGGCAGGGGCAATCAGCCCCAGCATTTT. The chain employs TRBV6-2 or TRBV6-3 and TRBJ1-5; D perhaps matches TRBD1 (5 bases). V dropped 6 bases and J dropped 2 bases, with 11 bases sitting between them. There are 14 residues in the CDR3. Looked up from germline, CDR1 is MNHEY and CDR2 is SVGEGT.

In regard to this clonotype: At one end the junction does not follow the germline gene, possibly because of a read error. The V gene is TRBV20-1, the J gene TRBJ1-1; D unresolved. The V gene's germline CDR1 is DFQATT and CDR2 SNEGSKA (reference sequence). This CDR3 region has 14 residues. The CDR3 bases are TGCAGTGCTAGCCCCTTGGTGGGTTCTACTGAAGCCTTCTTT. Protein sequence: CSASPLVGSTEAFF.

Ten or more counts support this clonotype. The chain carries TRBV18 and TRBJ2-5; D is possibly TRBD2 (6 bases). V dropped 2 bases and J dropped 5 bases, with 12 bases sitting between them. Germline loops: CDR1 KGHSH, CDR2 LQKENI. This CDR3 comprises 14 residues. The CDR3 DNA is TGTGCCAGCTCACCAACGGCGGGATGGGAGACCCAGTACTTC. This gives the protein CASSPTAGWETQYF.

This chain connects TRBV29-1 to TRBJ1-1; unclear D gene. V was shortened by 7 bases and J by 3 bases, with 9 bases between the two germline ends. Germline values: CDR1 SQVTM, CDR2 ANQGSEA. This CDR3 comprises 11 residues. The CDR3 loop reads CSAEDHTEAFF. The CDR3 DNA is TGCAGCGCTGAGGATCACACTGAAGCTTTCTTT. Complete variable domain (other parts from reference TRBV29-1 and TRBJ1-1): SAVISQKPSRDICQRGTSLTIQCQVDSQVTMMFWYRQQPGQSLTLIATANQGSEATYESGFVIDKFPISRPNLTFSTLTVSNMSPEDSSIYLCSAEDHTEAFFGQGTRLTVV.

This chain uses TRBV6-1 with TRBJ1-1; D remains ambiguous. CDR1 is MNHNS and CDR2 is SASEGT in the germline V gene. Trimming left V 6 bases short and J 7 bases short, with 15 bases between. The CDR3 extends over 13 amino acids. CDR3 DNA sequence: TGTGCCAGCAGCCTTACAGCTCGACTTGAAGCTTTCTTT. Protein: CASSLTARLEAFF.

The chain recombines TRBV29-1 with TRBJ2-1, with D possibly matching TRBD2 (6 bases). Germline CDR1 and CDR2: SQVTM and ANQGSEA. The CDR3 runs 14 residues. V was clipped by 0 bases and J by 7 bases, with 13 bases between them. Written as DNA, the CDR3 is TGCAGCGTTGAAGATGGGGATAGCGGAAATGAGCAGTTCTTC. Protein product: CSVEDGDSGNEQFF.

There are a few counts of this clonotype. The V call is TRBV5-5, the J call TRBJ1-4; D is undetermined. The CDR3 consists of 15 residues. Germline loops: CDR1 SGHKS, CDR2 YYEKEE (reference sequence). V was pared by 3 bases and J by 5 bases, with 14 bases between. The CDR3 here is CASSSDVLRNEKLFF. The CDR3, as DNA: TGTGCCAGCAGCTCCGATGTTTTAAGGAATGAAAAACTGTTTTTT.

This clonotype was picked up one time. The chain carries TRBV18 and TRBJ1-2; 8 bases fit TRBD1. With 1 base clipped from V and 7 bases from J, the junction kept 5 bases outside the gene matches. This CDR3 region has 14 residues. Germline V gene sequence: CDR1 KGHSH, CDR2 LQKENI. This chain's CDR3 is CASSPLDRDSGYTF. DNA of the CDR3: TGTGCCAGCTCACCACTGGACAGGGACTCTGGCTACACCTTC.

The CDR3 spells CASSESWLATRGTQYF. CDR3 DNA: TGCGCCAGCAGTGAGTCATGGCTAGCGACGCGAGGGACCCAGTACTTC. V is TRBV10-2 and J is TRBJ2-5; a possible D gene is TRBD2 (6 bases). The CDR3 is 16 residues long. V gave up 0 bases and J gave up 7 bases, with 18 bases separating them. From germline, CDR1 is WSHSY and CDR2 SAAADI.

On this clonotype: A read error likely explains this, since a far larger clone differs by one base. This rearrangement joins TRBV6-1 to TRBJ1-6; 10 bases match TRBD1. The V and J ends lost 6 bases and 5 bases, in that order; junction bases with no gene match: 4. Per germline, CDR1 MNHNS and CDR2 SASEGT. The CDR3 totals 15 residues. In nucleotides, the CDR3 is TGTGCCAGCAGACCCGGGACAGGGGATAATTCACCCCTCCACTTT. It yields the protein CASRPGTGDNSPLHF.

This clonotype was observed a few times. This chain joins TRBV30 and TRBJ1-6; D perhaps matches TRBD1 (6 bases). The germline gives CDR1 GTSNPN, CDR2 SVGIG (reference sequence). V was clipped by 2 bases and J by 10 bases, with 18 bases between them. This CDR3 spans 15 amino acids. The CDR3 nucleotides read TGTGCCTGGAGTTTACCCCGGGGGGGGCGGTCACCCCTCCACTTT. It translates to CAWSLPRGGRSPLHF. Full variable domain (rest looked up from reference TRBV30 and TRBJ1-6): SQTIHQWPATLVQPVGSPLSLECTVEGTSNPNLYWYRQAAGRGLQLLFYSVGIGQISSEVPQNLSASRPQDRQFILSSKKLLLSDSGFYLCAWSLPRGGRSPLHFGNGTRLTVT.

This clonotype was counted ten times or more. The chain employs TRBV6-5 and TRBJ1-2, with D hard to call. The germline gives CDR1 MNHEY, CDR2 SVGAGI. Trimming removed 1 base from V and 10 bases from J, with 13 bases in between. The CDR3 contains 13 residues. This CDR3 reads CASSYWRVDAYTF. The CDR3 DNA sequence: TGTGCCAGCAGTTACTGGAGGGTTGATGCCTACACCTTC.

The V and J genes are TRBV12-5 and TRBJ2-2; TRBD2 matches at 12 bases. CDR1 and CDR2 (germline): LGHNT, FRNRAP. This CDR3 region has 19 residues. The junction had 8 bases not matched to a gene; V was cut back by 3 bases and J by 0 bases. The CDR3 nucleotides read TGTGCTAGTGGTTTAAGGACTAGCGGGGACACTTCGAACACCGGGGAGCTGTTTTTT. Its protein product is CASGLRTSGDTSNTGELFF.

This clonotype has ten or more counts. The chain uses TRBV12-3 or TRBV12-4 and TRBJ1-1; the match to TRBD1 covers 8 bases. This CDR3 has 14 amino acids. Trimming at V came to 6 bases and at J to 1 base, leaving 4 bases not matched to a gene. The CDR3 nucleotides read TGTGCCAGCAGACGGACAGGGCAGAACACTGAAGCTTTCTTT. Protein sequence: CASRRTGQNTEAFF.